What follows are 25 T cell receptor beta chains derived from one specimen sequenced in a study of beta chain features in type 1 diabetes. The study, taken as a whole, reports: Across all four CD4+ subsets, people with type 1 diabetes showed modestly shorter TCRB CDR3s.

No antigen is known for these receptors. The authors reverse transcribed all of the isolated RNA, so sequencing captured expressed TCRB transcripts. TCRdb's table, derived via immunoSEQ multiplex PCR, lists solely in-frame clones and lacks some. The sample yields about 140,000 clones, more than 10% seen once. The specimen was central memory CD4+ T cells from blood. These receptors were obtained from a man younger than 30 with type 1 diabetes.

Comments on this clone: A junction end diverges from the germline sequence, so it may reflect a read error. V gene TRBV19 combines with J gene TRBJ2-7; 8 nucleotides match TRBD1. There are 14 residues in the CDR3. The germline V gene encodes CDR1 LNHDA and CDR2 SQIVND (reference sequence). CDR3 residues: CASSPWTGSSEQYF. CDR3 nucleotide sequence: TGTGCCAGTAGTCCTTGGACAGGGTCCTCCGAGCAGTACTTC.

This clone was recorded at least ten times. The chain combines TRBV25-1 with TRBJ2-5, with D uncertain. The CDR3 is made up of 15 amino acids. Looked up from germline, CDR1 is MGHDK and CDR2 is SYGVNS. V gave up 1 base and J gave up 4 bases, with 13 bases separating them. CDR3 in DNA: TGTGCCAGCAGTGAATCCAGGACGGCAGGAGAGACCCAGTACTTC. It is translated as CASSESRTAGETQYF. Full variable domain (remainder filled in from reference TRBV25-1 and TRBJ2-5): EADIYQTPRYLVIGTGKKITLECSQTMGHDKMYWYQQDPGMELHLIHYSYGVNSTEKGDLSSESTVSRIRTEHFPLTLESARPSHTSQYLCASSESRTAGETQYFGPGTRLLVL.

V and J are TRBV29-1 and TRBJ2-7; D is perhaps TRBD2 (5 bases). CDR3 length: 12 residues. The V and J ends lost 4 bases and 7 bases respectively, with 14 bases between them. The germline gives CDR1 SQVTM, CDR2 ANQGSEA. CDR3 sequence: CSVVSGMREQYF. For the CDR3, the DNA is TGCAGCGTTGTCTCGGGGATGAGGGAGCAGTACTTC.

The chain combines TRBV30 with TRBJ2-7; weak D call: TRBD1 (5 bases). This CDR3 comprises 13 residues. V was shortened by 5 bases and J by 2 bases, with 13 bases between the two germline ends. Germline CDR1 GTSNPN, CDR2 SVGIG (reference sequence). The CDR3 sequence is CAWAPTAPYEQYF. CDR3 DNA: TGTGCCTGGGCCCCGACAGCTCCCTACGAGCAGTACTTC. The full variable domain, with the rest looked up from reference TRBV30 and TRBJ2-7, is SQTIHQWPATLVQPVGSPLSLECTVEGTSNPNLYWYRQAAGRGLQLLFYSVGIGQISSEVPQNLSASRPQDRQFILSSKKLLLSDSGFYLCAWAPTAPYEQYFGPGTRLTVT.

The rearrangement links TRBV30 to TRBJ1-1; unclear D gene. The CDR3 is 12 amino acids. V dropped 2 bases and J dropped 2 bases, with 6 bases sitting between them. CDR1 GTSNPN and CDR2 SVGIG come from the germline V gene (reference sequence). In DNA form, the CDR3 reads TGTGCCTGGAGTCCCTCCAACACTGAAGCTTTCTTT. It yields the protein CAWSPSNTEAFF. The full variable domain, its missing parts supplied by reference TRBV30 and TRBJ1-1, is SQTIHQWPATLVQPVGSPLSLECTVEGTSNPNLYWYRQAAGRGLQLLFYSVGIGQISSEVPQNLSASRPQDRQFILSSKKLLLSDSGFYLCAWSPSNTEAFFGQGTRLTVV.

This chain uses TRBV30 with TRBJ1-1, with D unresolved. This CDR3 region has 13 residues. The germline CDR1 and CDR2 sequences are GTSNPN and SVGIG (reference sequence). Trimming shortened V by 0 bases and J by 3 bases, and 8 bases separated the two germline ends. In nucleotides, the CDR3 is TGTGCCTGGAGTGTACAGTCCGACACTGAAGCTTTCTTT. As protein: CAWSVQSDTEAFF.

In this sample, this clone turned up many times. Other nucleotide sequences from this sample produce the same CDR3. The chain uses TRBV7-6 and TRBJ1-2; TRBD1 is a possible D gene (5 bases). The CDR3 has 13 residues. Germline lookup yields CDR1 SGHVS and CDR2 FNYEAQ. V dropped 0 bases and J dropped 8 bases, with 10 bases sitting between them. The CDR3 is CASSLAPGQGYTF. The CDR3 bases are TGTGCCAGCAGCTTAGCCCCAGGGCAGGGCTACACCTTC.

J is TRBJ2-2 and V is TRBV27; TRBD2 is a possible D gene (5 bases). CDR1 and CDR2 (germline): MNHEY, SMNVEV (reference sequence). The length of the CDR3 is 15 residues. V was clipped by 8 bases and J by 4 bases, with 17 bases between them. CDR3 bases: TGTGCCAGCCGGGGTAGTGGAGGAGTCACCGGGGAGCTGTTTTTT. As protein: CASRGSGGVTGELFF.

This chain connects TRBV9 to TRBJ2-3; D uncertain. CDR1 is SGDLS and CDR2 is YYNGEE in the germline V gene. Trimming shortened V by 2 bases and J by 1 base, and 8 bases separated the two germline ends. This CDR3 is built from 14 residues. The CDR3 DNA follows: TGTGCCAGCAGCGTCACAGACGGCACAGATACGCAGTATTTT. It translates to CASSVTDGTDTQYF. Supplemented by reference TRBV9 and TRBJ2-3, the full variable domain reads DSGVTQTPKHLITATGQRVTLRCSPRSGDLSVYWYQQSLDQGLQFLIQYYNGEERAKGNILERFSAQQFPDLHSELNLSSLELGDSALYFCASSVTDGTDTQYFGPGTRLTVL.

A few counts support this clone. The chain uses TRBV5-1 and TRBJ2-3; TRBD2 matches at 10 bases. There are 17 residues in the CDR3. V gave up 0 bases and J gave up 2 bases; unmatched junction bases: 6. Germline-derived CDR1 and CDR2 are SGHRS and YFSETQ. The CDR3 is CASSLGASGGLTDTQYF. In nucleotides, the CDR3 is TGCGCCAGCAGCTTGGGTGCTAGCGGGGGCCTCACAGATACGCAGTATTTT. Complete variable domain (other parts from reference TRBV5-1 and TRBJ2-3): KAGVTQTPRYLIKTRGQQVTLSCSPISGHRSVSWYQQTPGQGLQFLFEYFSETQRNKGNFPGRFSGRQFSNSRSEMNVSTLELGDSALYLCASSLGASGGLTDTQYFGPGTRLTVL.

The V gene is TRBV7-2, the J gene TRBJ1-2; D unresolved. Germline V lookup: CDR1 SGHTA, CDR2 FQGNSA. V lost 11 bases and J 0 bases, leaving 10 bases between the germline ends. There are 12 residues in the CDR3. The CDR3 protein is CAVGSPNYGYTF. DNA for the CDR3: TGTGCCGTGGGCAGTCCTAACTATGGCTACACCTTC.

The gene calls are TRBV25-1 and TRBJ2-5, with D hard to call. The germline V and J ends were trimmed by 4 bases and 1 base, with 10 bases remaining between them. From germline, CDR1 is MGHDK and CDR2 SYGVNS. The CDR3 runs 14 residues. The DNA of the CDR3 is TGTGCCAGCAGTGCTATGGACGGCCAAGAGACCCAGTACTTC. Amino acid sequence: CASSAMDGQETQYF.

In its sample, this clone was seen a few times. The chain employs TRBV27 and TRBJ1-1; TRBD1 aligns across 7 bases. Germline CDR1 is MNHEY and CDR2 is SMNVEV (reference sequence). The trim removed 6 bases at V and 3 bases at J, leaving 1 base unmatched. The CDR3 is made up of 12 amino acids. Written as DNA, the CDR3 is TGTGCCAGCAGCGGACAGGACACTGAAGCTTTCTTT. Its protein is CASSGQDTEAFF.

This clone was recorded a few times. As DNA, the CDR3 is TGTGCCAGCAGGGTCCGCAATCAGCCCCAGCATTTT. Translation gives CASRVRNQPQHF. The J gene is TRBJ1-5, the V gene TRBV28; D is unclear. The CDR3 length is 12 residues. V gave up 6 bases and J gave up 2 bases, with 5 bases separating them. Looked up from germline, CDR1 is MDHEN and CDR2 is SYDVKM.

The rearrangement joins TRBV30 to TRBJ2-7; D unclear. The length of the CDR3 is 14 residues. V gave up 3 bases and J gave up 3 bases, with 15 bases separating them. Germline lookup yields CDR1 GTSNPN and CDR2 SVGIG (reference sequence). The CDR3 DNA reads TGTGCCTGGAGACCTCCGGGCGCCATCTACGAGCAGTACTTC. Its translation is CAWRPPGAIYEQYF.

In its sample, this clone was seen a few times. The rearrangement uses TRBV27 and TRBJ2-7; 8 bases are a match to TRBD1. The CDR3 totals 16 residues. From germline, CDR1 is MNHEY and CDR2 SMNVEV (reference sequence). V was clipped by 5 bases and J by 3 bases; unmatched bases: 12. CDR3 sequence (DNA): TGTGCCAGCAGTGATCCTCCGGGACAGGTAATCTACGAGCAGTACTTC. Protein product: CASSDPPGQVIYEQYF.

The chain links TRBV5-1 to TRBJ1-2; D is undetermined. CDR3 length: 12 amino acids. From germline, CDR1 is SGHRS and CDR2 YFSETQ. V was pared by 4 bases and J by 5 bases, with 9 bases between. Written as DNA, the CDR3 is TGCGCCAGCAGCGCCGACATGTATGGCTACACCTTC. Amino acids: CASSADMYGYTF.

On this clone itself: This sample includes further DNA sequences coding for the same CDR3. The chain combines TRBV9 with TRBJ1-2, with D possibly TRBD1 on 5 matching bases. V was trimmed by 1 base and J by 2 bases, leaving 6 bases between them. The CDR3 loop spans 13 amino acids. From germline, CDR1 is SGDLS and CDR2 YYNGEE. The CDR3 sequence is CASSVRDNYGYTF. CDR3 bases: TGTGCCAGCAGCGTACGGGACAACTATGGCTACACCTTC.

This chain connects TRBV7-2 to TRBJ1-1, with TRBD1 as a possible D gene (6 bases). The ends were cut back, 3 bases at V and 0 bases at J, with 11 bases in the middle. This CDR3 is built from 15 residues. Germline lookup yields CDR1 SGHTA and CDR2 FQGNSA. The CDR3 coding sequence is TGTGCCAGCAGCTTCGGGGGCATAATGAACACTGAAGCTTTCTTT. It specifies CASSFGGIMNTEAFF.

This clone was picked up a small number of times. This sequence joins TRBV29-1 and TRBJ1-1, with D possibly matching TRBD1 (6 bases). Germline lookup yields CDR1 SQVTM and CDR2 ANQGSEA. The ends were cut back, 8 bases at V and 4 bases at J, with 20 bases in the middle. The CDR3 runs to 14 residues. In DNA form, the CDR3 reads TGCAGCACAAACAGGGAGGTGGGCGCCACTGAAGCTTTCTTT. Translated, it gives CSTNREVGATEAFF.

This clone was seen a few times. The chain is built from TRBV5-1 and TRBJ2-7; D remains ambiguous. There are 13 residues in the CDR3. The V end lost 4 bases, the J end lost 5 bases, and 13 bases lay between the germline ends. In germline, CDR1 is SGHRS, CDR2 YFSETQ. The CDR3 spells CASSPGPRDEQYF. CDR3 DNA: TGCGCCAGCAGCCCCGGACCACGGGACGAGCAGTACTTC.

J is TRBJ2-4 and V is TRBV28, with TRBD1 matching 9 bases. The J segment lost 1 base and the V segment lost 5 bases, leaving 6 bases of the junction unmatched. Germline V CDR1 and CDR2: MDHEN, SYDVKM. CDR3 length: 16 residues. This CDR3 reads CASSLLQGAAKNIQYF. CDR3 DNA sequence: TGTGCCAGCAGTCTCTTACAGGGGGCGGCCAAAAACATTCAGTACTTC.

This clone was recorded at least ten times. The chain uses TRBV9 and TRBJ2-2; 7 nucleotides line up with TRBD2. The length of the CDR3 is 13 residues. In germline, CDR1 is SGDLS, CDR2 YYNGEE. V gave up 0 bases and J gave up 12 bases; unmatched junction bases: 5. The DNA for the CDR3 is TGTGCCAGCAGCGTAGAGTGGGGAGGGAAGCTGTTTTTT. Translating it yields CASSVEWGGKLFF.

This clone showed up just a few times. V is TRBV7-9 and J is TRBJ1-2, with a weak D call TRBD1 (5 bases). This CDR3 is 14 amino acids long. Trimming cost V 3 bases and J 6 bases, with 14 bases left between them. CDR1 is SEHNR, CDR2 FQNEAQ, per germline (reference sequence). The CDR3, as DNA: TGTGCCAGCAGCTTCACACAGGCGGTTAATGGCTACACCTTC. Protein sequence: CASSFTQAVNGYTF.

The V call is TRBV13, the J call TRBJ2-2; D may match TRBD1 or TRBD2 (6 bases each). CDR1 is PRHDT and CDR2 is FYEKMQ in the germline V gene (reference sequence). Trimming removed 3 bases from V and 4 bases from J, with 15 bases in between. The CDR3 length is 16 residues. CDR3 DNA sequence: TGTGCCAGCAGCTTTTCGGGGGCGCGGGGCACCGGGGAGCTGTTTTTT. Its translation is CASSFSGARGTGELFF.